A selection of T cell receptor beta chains follows, all from one sample in a study of T cells in Graves' hyperthyroidism and ophthalmopathy. TCRdb used MiXCR to reprocess the multiplex PCR reads, holding one entry per CDR3 protein. The repertoire consists of hundreds of thousands of distinct CDR3 sequences, with around 45% occurring once and the leading ten covering about 7.9%. Sequenced sample: peripheral blood or thyroid tissue (not recorded which). The receptors were gathered from a woman aged 18 to 35 with Graves' hyperthyroidism. The conserved cysteine and the conserved F or W are not part of the CDR3 here. Expanded clones are given a class, and other clones once, few, many or no size at all.

v_call	j_call	clone_size	cdr3_aa
TRBV7-6	TRBJ2-5	-	ASSQDREGETQY
TRBV5-1	TRBJ2-5	few	ASSLEREGRGTQY
TRBV7-2	TRBJ2-5	few	ASSQPPTGDRGRGTQY
TRBV2	TRBJ1-4	-	ATSGVTNEKLF
TRBV7-8	TRBJ1-1	many	ASSFTEAF
TRBV12-5	TRBJ1-2	once	ASSVDSLYGYT
TRBV2	TRBJ1-4	-	ASSQGGEVEKLF
TRBV25-1	TRBJ1-1	-	APLVMNTEAF
TRBV2	TRBJ1-2	-	ANGRLGANYGYT
TRBV4-1	TRBJ1-2	few	ASSQGGQGAGGYT
TRBV7-9	TRBJ2-5	many	ASSFRSASGSGTQY
TRBV10-3	TRBJ1-1	few	AILHGTEAF
TRBV6-4	TRBJ2-5	-	ASRGTQY
TRBV2	TRBJ1-5	-	ASSPRPISYSNQPQH
TRBV25-1	TRBJ1-1	-	ASSARVGGGRDTEAF
TRBV15	TRBJ1-5	-	ASSFAGGDSNQPQH
TRBV24-1	TRBJ2-1	once	ATSDLETSGSESNEQF
TRBV25-1	TRBJ1-3	-	ASSSGPGGNTIY
TRBV20-1	TRBJ2-7	few	SARDPLSHEQY
TRBV5-1	TRBJ2-6	few	ASSIQPSSGANVLT
TRBV11-2	TRBJ1-5	-	ASSLPTKEGQFSNQPQH